This TCR beta chain appears in the sequencing data of a study of human T cells and chemical hapten exposure. About the study: Patch tests put 0.01% DPC on the upper back, and the results were checked at 6 days.

The library put unique molecular identifiers onto individual cDNA molecules. A single record per CDR3 protein comes from TCRdb applying MiXCR to the RACE reads. The sample has a few hundred thousand distinct CDR3 sequences; about 4.4% are singletons. This clonotype appeared many times. Antigen specificity is unknown. Specified time point: patch test 1, 2 weeks after DPC sensitization. Treatment in this sample: therapeutic diphenylcyclopropenone sensitization with weekly scalp DPC. Unfractionated whole blood yielded total RNA. Study-level points and caveats: While controls formed fewer of them, expanded TCRs formed significantly more large CDR3 similarity clusters.

Trimming pared 5 bases from V and 2 bases from J, leaving 13 bases between. The CDR3 is 14 amino acids. Germline V gene lookup returns CDR1 SGHVS and CDR2 FQNEAQ. The receptor comes from a woman aged 50 to 65 with alopecia areata. Some clones in this sample may be carry-over from other donors' samples. This sequence joins TRBV7-8 and TRBJ2-7; D is perhaps TRBD2 (6 bases). The specimen was whole blood, collected in connection with sensitization to the hapten diphenylcyclopropenone (DPC). The CDR3 nucleotides are TGTGCCAGCAGCGTGCTAGCGAATCCCTACGAGCAGTACTTC. This sequence encodes CASSVLANPYEQYF.